Presented here are 19 T cell receptor beta chains from one specimen sequenced in a study of blood T cell repertoires in COVID-19. Clones were read by immunoSEQ multiplex PCR, and TCRdb kept only the in-frame ones, dropping some. This sample has around 270,000 clones, with around 89% found just once. The sequenced sample was peripheral blood. Every receptor here comes from a man aged 55 to 69 who had recovered from COVID-19.

This clone was counted a few times. The rearrangement joins TRBV9 to TRBJ2-6, with D tentatively TRBD1 (5 bases). Trimming took off 1 base at V and 4 bases at J, with 15 bases between the two ends. The CDR3 length is 17 residues. CDR1 SGDLS and CDR2 YYNGEE come from the germline V gene. The CDR3 protein is CASSVSTREPGANVLTF. The CDR3 DNA is TGTGCCAGCAGCGTAAGTACCAGGGAACCCGGGGCCAACGTCCTGACTTTC.

About this clone: One end of the junction is discordant with germline, which a read error may explain. The chain employs TRBV7-3 and TRBJ2-7, with 8 bases lining up with TRBD2. Germline lookup yields CDR1 SGHTA and CDR2 FQGTGA. The CDR3 sequence is 16 residues long. The CDR3 DNA follows: TGTGCCAGCAGCCCAGTCGGGAGGACTAGCTCCCACGAGCAGTACTTC. Translated: CASSPVGRTSSHEQYF.

Only a few counts were recorded for this clone. The chain links TRBV2 to TRBJ1-3; TRBD1 might be the D (5 bases). CDR1 is SNHLY and CDR2 is FYNNEI in the germline V gene. The CDR3 spans 14 residues. V was trimmed by 3 bases and J by 2 bases, leaving 8 bases between them. The CDR3 is CASSDRVPGNTIYF. The CDR3 nucleotides read TGTGCCAGCAGTGACAGGGTTCCTGGAAACACCATATATTTT.

This clone showed up just a few times. V is TRBV21-1 and J is TRBJ2-4; the table assigns TRBD2, which was not confirmed against the DNA. TRBV21-1 is termed a pseudogene. The CDR3 contains 17 residues. The CDR3 DNA reads as TGTGCCAGCGAGCGGGGCTTCGCTGCCGTGGGCCAAAACATTCAGTACTTC. This translates into CASERGFAAVGQNIQYF.

The chain has TRBV7-3 and TRBJ1-6; TRBD1 might be the D (6 bases). This CDR3 contains 15 residues. Germline-derived CDR1 and CDR2 are SGHTA and FQGTGA. The V and J ends lost 2 bases and 7 bases respectively, with 12 bases between them. CDR3 sequence reads: CASSLVAGVNSPLHF. In DNA form, the CDR3 reads TGTGCCAGCAGCTTAGTGGCAGGGGTCAATTCACCCCTCCACTTT.

The V gene is TRBV3-1 (or the pseudogene TRBV3-2), the J gene TRBJ2-7, with D possibly TRBD1 on 5 matching bases. From germline, CDR1 is LGHDT and CDR2 YNNKEL (reference sequence). CDR3 length: 13 residues. V shed 6 bases and J shed 2 bases, with 11 bases lying between them. CDR3 in amino acids: CASRKDRTYEQYF. The DNA for the CDR3 is TGTGCCAGCAGAAAAGACAGAACCTACGAGCAGTACTTC.

This chain joins TRBV7-9 and TRBJ1-5; 8 nucleotides agree with TRBD1. In germline, CDR1 is SEHNR, CDR2 FQNEAQ (reference sequence). V lost 3 bases and J lost 5; bases outside the gene matches: 12. This CDR3 contains 17 residues. The CDR3, as DNA: TGTGCCAGCAGCTTTGCCCTAGGACAGGGCCGGGATCAGCCCCAGCATTTT. Translating gives CASSFALGQGRDQPQHF.

V and J are TRBV25-1 and TRBJ1-2, with a weak D call TRBD1 (5 bases). Germline V gene data show CDR1 as MGHDK and CDR2 as SYGVNS. The V end lost 3 bases, the J end lost 2 bases, and 10 bases lay between the germline ends. The CDR3 runs to 14 residues. This CDR3 reads CASSEDNRNYGYTF. The CDR3 nucleotides read TGTGCCAGCAGTGAGGACAACAGAAACTATGGCTACACCTTC.

The J gene is TRBJ1-5, the V gene TRBV5-5; D remains unclear. The CDR3 has 16 residues. In germline, CDR1 is SGHKS, CDR2 YYEKEE (reference sequence). The V end was cut by 5 bases, the J end by 10 bases, with 25 bases between. This CDR3 reads CASSLGNTGVGAPQHF. DNA of the CDR3: TGTGCCAGCAGTCTCGGTAACACCGGGGTAGGTGCACCCCAGCATTTT.

The chain joins TRBV9 to TRBJ2-7; possible D gene TRBD2, 5 bases. The CDR3 is made up of 15 amino acids. CDR1 is SGDLS and CDR2 is YYNGEE in the germline V gene. Trimming pared 0 bases from V and 2 bases from J, leaving 12 bases between. The CDR3 DNA is TGTGCCAGCAGCGTAGGTGGGAGACGAGCCTACGAGCAGTACTTC. Protein product: CASSVGGRRAYEQYF.

This chain connects TRBV19 to TRBJ1-4; 7 bases are a match to TRBD1. The CDR3 spans 14 residues. J gave up 0 bases and V 8 bases, and 3 bases lay outside the gene matches. The germline gives CDR1 LNHDA, CDR2 SQIVND (reference sequence). CDR3 region: CASGQDATNEKLFF. Written as DNA, the CDR3 is TGTGCCAGTGGACAGGATGCAACTAATGAAAAACTGTTTTTT.

The CDR3 sequence is CASSLAGALQETQYF. The CDR3 coding sequence is TGTGCCAGCAGCTTAGCGGGGGCCCTACAAGAGACCCAGTACTTC. This rearrangement joins TRBV7-2 to TRBJ2-5, with D tentatively TRBD1 (6 bases). CDR1 is SGHTA and CDR2 is FQGNSA in the germline V gene. V lost 0 bases, J lost 2 bases, and 10 bases lay in between. This CDR3 contains 15 residues.

This clone was recorded once. The chain is built from TRBV7-2 and TRBJ1-1; a weak D match, TRBD1 (5 bases). V lost 0 bases and J 3 bases, leaving 8 bases between the germline ends. This CDR3 has 14 amino acids. Germline CDR1 is SGHTA and CDR2 is FQGNSA. The CDR3 coding sequence is TGTGCCAGCAGCTTAGCGGAGGGGCACACTGAAGCTTTCTTT. It yields the protein CASSLAEGHTEAFF.

This clone is a singleton in its sample. The CDR3 here is CASSPSGGHYEQYF. Written as DNA, the CDR3 is TGTGCCAGCAGTCCCTCGGGGGGGCACTACGAGCAGTACTTC. The chain uses TRBV27 and TRBJ2-7, with 8 bases that match TRBD2. The V gene's germline CDR1 is MNHEY and CDR2 SMNVEV (reference sequence). V lost 5 bases, J lost 3 bases, and 6 bases stayed unmatched. The CDR3 has 14 amino acids.

The rearrangement uses TRBV9 and TRBJ2-3; possibly TRBD1 for D (5 bases). This CDR3 has 13 residues. V shed 3 bases and J shed 3 bases, with 8 bases lying between them. CDR1 is SGDLS and CDR2 is YYNGEE in the germline V gene. The CDR3 DNA reads as TGTGCCAGCAGCGCCAGGGTTACAGATACGCAGTATTTT. This gives the protein CASSARVTDTQYF. The full variable domain, in which reference TRBV9 and TRBJ2-3 provide the parts outside the CDR3, is DSGVTQTPKHLITATGQRVTLRCSPRSGDLSVYWYQQSLDQGLQFLIQYYNGEERAKGNILERFSAQQFPDLHSELNLSSLELGDSALYFCASSARVTDTQYFGPGTRLTVL.

The gene calls are TRBV5-6 and TRBJ2-3; D is perhaps TRBD2 (6 bases). Germline V gives CDR1 SGHDT, CDR2 YYEEEE. The V and J ends lost 0 bases and 1 base respectively, with 12 bases between them. There are 16 residues in the CDR3. This CDR3 is CASSLGAGLRTDTQYF. CDR3 DNA: TGTGCCAGCAGCTTGGGCGCGGGGTTACGCACAGATACGCAGTATTTT.

The chain has TRBV5-1 and TRBJ2-1, with TRBD1 matching 9 bases. The CDR3 is 15 residues long. Germline trimming cut 0 bases from V and 12 bases from J; bases unmatched to any gene: 10. CDR1 is SGHRS, CDR2 YFSETQ, per germline. CDR3 sequence (DNA): TGCGCCAGCAGCTTGGCTCCGGACAGGGGATATCCGCAGTTCTTC. It codes for CASSLAPDRGYPQFF.

This clone was picked up many times. The V call is TRBV4-2, the J call TRBJ1-2, with D hard to call. The CDR3 runs 15 residues. V lost 0 bases and J 0 bases, leaving 8 bases between the germline ends. The germline CDR1 and CDR2 sequences are LGHNA and YNFKEQ. CDR3 residues: CASSQDLSANYGYTF. The CDR3 nucleotides are TGTGCCAGCAGCCAAGATCTTTCAGCTAACTATGGCTACACCTTC.

This sequence joins TRBV27 and TRBJ2-5, with 8 nucleotides matching TRBD2. This CDR3 spans 16 amino acids. The germline gives CDR1 MNHEY, CDR2 SMNVEV (reference sequence). Unmatched junction bases numbered 13, after V lost 5 bases and J lost 5 bases. The CDR3 bases are TGTGCCAGCAGTCCCTCCGGGCGGGGGGCAGGGGAGACCCAGTACTTC. This gives the protein CASSPSGRGAGETQYF.